The TCR beta chain described here comes from a study of blood T cell dynamics during melanoma immunotherapy. TCRdb keeps only in-frame clones here, not all; method: immunoSEQ multiplex PCR. The sample carries some 13,000 clones, around 90% recorded once. This clone was picked up one time. The time point: pre-treatment baseline. CDR3 length: 13 residues. With V trimmed by 4 bases and J by 5 bases, 3 bases remained unmatched. The germline CDR1 and CDR2 sequences are MDHEN and SYDVKM. This TCR came from a human donor with melanoma. Sequenced here: effector memory CD8+ T cells from blood, sampled from a patient treated with checkpoint blockade. The chain couples TRBV28 to TRBJ2-7; TRBD1 matches 9 bases. The CDR3 region is CASSSRDRDEQYF. The CDR3 coding sequence is TGTGCCAGCAGTTCCCGGGACAGGGACGAGCAGTACTTC.